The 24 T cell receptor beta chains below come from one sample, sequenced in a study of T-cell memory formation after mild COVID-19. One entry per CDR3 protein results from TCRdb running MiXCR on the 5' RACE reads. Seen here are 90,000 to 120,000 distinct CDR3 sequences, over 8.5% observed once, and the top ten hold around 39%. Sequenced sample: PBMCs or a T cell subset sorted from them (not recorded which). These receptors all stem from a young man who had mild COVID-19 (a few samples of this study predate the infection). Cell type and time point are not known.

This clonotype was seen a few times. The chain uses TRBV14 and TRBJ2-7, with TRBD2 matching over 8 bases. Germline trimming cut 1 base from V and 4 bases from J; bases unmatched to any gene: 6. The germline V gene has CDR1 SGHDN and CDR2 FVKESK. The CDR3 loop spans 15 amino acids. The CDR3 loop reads CASSQASGQRYEQYF. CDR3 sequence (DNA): TGTGCCAGCAGCCAAGCTAGCGGGCAGCGTTACGAGCAGTACTTC.

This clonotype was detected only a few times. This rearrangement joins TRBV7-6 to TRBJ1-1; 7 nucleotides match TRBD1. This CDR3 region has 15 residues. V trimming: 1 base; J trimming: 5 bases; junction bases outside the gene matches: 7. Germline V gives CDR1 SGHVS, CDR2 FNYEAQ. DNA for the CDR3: TGTGCCAGCAGCTTAGAGGGCAGGGGGATTACTGAAGCTTTCTTT. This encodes CASSLEGRGITEAFF. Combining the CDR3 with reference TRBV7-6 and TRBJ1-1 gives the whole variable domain GAGVSQSPRYKVTKRGQDVALRCDPISGHVSLYWYRQALGQGPEFLTYFNYEAQQDKSGLPNDRFSAERPEGSISTLTIQRTEQRDSAMYRCASSLEGRGITEAFFGQGTRLTVV.

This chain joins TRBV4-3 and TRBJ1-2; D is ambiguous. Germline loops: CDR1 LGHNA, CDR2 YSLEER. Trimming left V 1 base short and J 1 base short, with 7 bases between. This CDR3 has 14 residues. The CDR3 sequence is CASSQASVNYGYTF. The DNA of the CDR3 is TGCGCCAGCAGCCAAGCTTCTGTTAACTATGGCTACACCTTC.

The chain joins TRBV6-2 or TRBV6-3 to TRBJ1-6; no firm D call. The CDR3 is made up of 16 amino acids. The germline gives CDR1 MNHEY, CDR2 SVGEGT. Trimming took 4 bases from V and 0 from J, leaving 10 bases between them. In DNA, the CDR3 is TGTGCCAGCAGTTCCTCACGGAGCTCCTATAATTCACCCCTCCACTTT. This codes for CASSSSRSSYNSPLHF.

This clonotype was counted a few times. The CDR3 is CATSDSGQAELYGYTF. Written as DNA, the CDR3 is TGTGCCACCAGTGATTCGGGACAGGCAGAGCTATATGGCTACACCTTC. The chain couples TRBV24-1 to TRBJ1-2, with TRBD1 identical over 8 bases. The germline gives CDR1 KGHDR, CDR2 SFDVKD. The CDR3 sequence is 16 residues long. The V segment lost 2 bases and the J segment 5 bases; nucleotides outside the gene matches: 9.

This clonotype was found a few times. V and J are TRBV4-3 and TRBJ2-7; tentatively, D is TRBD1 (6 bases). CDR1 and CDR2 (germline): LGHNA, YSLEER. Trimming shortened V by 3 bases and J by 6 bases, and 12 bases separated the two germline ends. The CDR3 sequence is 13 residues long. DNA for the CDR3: TGCGCCAGCAGCCAGTACACAGGGTCCGAGCAGTACGTC. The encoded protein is CASSQYTGSEQYV.

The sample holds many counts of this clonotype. CDR3 sequence (DNA): TGTGCCAGCAGTCCCCGGTCTTATGGCTACACCTTC. This gives the protein CASSPRSYGYTF. V and J are TRBV12-3 or TRBV12-4 and TRBJ1-2; D is unclear. The CDR3 is 12 amino acids. The ends were cut back, 5 bases at V and 5 bases at J, with 9 bases in the middle.

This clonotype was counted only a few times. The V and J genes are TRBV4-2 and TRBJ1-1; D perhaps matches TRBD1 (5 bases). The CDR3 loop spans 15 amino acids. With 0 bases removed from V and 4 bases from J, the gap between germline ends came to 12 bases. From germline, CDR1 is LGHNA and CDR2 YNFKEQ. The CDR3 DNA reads TGTGCCAGCAGCCAAGATGAGGGGATGGGCACTGAAGCTTTCTTT. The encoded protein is CASSQDEGMGTEAFF.

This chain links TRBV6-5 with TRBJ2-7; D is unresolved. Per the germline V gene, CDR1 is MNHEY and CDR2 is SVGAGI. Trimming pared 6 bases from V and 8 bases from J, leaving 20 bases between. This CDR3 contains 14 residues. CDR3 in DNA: TGTGCCAGCAGCCCCGTCGGGTTGGGGTCAAAGCAGTACGTC. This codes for CASSPVGLGSKQYV.

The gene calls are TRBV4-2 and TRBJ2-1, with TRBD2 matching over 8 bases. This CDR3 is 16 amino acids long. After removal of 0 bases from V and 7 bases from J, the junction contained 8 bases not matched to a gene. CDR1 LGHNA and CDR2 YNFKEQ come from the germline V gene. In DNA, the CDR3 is TGTGCCAGCAGCCAAGATCTGCGGGGGGCGGGTAATGAGCAGTTCTTC. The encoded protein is CASSQDLRGAGNEQFF.

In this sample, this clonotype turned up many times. The chain's CDR3 is CSARDVISYEQYF. CDR3 nucleotides: TGCAGTGCTAGGGACGTTATCTCCTACGAGCAGTACTTC. The chain links TRBV20-1 to TRBJ2-7; D ambiguous. Germline CDR1 is DFQATT and CDR2 is SNEGSKA (reference sequence). Trimming stripped 3 bases from V and 0 bases from J, with 9 bases between. CDR3 length: 13 amino acids.

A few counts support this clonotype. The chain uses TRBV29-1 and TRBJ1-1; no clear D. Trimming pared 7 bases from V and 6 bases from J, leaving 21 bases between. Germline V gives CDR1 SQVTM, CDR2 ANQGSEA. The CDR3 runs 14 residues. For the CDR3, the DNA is TGCAGCGCCGGGCGCCTAGTCGGCGCCGCTGAAGCTTTCTTT. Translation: CSAGRLVGAAEAFF.

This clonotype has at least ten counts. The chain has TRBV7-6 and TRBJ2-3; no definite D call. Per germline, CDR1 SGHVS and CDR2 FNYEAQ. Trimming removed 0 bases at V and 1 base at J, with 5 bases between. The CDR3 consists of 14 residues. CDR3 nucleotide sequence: TGTGCCAGCAGCTTAGCGGGTCGCACAGATACGCAGTATTTT. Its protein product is CASSLAGRTDTQYF.

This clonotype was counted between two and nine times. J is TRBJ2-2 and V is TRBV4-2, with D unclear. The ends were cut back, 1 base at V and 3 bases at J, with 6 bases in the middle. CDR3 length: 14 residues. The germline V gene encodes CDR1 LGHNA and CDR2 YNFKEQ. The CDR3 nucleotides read TGTGCCAGCAGCCAAGCTTTAGACACCGGGGAGCTGTTTTTT. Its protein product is CASSQALDTGELFF.

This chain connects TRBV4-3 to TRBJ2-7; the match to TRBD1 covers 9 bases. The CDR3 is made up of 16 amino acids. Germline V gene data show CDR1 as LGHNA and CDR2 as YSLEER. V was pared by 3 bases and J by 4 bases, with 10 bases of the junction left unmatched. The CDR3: CASSHATGGEAYEQYF. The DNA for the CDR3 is TGCGCCAGCAGCCACGCCACAGGGGGCGAGGCATACGAGCAGTACTTC.

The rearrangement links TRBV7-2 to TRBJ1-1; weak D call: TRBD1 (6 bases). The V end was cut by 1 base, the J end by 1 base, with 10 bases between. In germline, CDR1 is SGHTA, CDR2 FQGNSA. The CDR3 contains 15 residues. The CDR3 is CASSLEGTQNTEAFF. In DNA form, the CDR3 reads TGTGCCAGCAGCTTAGAGGGGACACAGAACACTGAAGCTTTCTTT. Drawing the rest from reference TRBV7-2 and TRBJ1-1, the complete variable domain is GAGVSQSPSNKVTEKGKDVELRCDPISGHTALYWYRQSLGQGLEFLIYFQGNSAPDKSGLPSDRFSAERTGGSVSTLTIQRTQQEDSAVYLCASSLEGTQNTEAFFGQGTRLTVV.

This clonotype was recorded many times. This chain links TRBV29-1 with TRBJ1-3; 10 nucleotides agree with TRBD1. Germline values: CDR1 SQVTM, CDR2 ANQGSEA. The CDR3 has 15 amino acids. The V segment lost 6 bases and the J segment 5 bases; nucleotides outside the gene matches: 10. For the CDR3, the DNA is TGCAGCGTCTCCCGGACAGGGGGTGGAAGAAACACCATATATTTT. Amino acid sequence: CSVSRTGGGRNTIYF. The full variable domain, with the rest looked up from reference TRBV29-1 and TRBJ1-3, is SAVISQKPSRDICQRGTSLTIQCQVDSQVTMMFWYRQQPGQSLTLIATANQGSEATYESGFVIDKFPISRPNLTFSTLTVSNMSPEDSSIYLCSVSRTGGGRNTIYFGEGSWLTVV.

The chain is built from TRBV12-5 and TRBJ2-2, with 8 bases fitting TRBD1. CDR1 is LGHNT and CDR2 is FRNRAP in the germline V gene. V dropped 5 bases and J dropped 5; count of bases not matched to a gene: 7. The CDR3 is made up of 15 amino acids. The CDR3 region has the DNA TGTGCTAGTGGTGAGACAGGGGTTCGAACCGGGGAGCTGTTTTTT. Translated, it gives CASGETGVRTGELFF.

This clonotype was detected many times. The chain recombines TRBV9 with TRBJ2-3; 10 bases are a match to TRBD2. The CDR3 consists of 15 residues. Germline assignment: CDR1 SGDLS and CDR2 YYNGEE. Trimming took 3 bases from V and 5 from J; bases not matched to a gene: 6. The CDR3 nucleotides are TGTGCCAGCAGCGATCTAGCGGGGGATGGAGATACGCAGTATTTT. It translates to CASSDLAGDGDTQYF.

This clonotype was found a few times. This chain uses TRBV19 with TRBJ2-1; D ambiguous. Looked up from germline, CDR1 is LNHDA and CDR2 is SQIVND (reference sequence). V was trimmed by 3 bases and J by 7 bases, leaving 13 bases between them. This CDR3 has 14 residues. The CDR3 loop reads CASSIFVTSNEQFF. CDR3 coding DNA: TGTGCCAGTAGTATCTTTGTGACTTCTAATGAGCAGTTCTTC.

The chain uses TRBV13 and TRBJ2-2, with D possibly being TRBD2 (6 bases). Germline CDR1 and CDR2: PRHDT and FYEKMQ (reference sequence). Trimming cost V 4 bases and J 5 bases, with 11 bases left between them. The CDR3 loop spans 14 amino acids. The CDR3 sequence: CASSSGLMTGELFF. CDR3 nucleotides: TGTGCCAGCAGCTCGGGACTGATGACCGGGGAGCTGTTTTTT.

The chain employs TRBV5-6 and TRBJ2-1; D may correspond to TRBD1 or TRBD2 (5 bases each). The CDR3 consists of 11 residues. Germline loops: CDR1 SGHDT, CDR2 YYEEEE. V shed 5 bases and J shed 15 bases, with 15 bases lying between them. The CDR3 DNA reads TGTGCCAGCAGTTACGGGGCTCTGGCGTTCTTC. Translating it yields CASSYGALAFF.

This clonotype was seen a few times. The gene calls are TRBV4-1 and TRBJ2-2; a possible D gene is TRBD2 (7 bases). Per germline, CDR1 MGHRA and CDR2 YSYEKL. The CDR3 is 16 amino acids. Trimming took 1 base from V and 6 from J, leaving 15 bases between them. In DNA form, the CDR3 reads TGCGCCAGCAGCCAAGGGCTGAGGGGGGGTGCCGGGGAGCTGTTTTTT. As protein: CASSQGLRGGAGELFF.

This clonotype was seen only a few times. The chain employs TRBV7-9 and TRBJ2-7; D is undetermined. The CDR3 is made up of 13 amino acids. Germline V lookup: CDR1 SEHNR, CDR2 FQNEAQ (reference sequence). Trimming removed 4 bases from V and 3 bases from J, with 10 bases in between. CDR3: CASSSLNIYEQYV. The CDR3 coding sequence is TGTGCCAGCAGCTCACTAAACATCTACGAGCAGTACGTC.